This TCR beta chain was identified in a study of cytomegalovirus exposure and HLA in healthy donors. As concerns this clone: Its antigen is unidentified.

13 Jbeta primers and 60 Vbeta primers were used for the PCR. Repertoires were generated with immunoSEQ multiplex PCR, while TCRdb's copy carries only in-frame clones and drops some. The sample consists of approximately 200,000 clones, 85% to 90% of them appearing once. Whole-study findings and limits: Donors belonging to an Asian-associated ancestry cluster reportedly showed fewer N-insertions in productive TCRs than the approximately 680-donor mean, according to what a later analysis found.

With 1 base clipped from V and 3 bases from J, the junction kept 8 bases outside the gene matches. The CDR3 spans 16 residues. Looked up from germline, CDR1 is MGHRA and CDR2 is YSYEKL. The sequence came from a human donor in good health. Sequencing used PBMCs. The J gene is TRBJ2-7, the V gene TRBV4-1; TRBD1 aligns across 8 bases. CDR3 nucleotide sequence: TGCGCCAGCAGCCAAGCGCTTGGACAGGGTTTCTACGAGCAGTACTTC. This codes for CASSQALGQGFYEQYF.